This T cell receptor (beta chain) was identified during a study of T cell responses to AZD1222 COVID-19 vaccine. In the study overall: Second-dose groups at about 4 or about 12 weeks were pooled. General study points: The donor group comprised mostly white British people and more females; the analysis possibly underestimated clonal diversity. Spike was spanned by vaccine-associated CD4 TCRs, which were dominant at 160-218 and 743-854. Spike-specific TCR breadth and depth were elevated following two AZD1222 doses.

Details on this clone: Its specificity is unknown.

Profiling relied on immunoSEQ multiplex PCR, and the TCRdb table lists in-frame clones only, not all of them. The table lists about 100,000 clones, about 92% of them singletons. Germline CDR1 and CDR2: LGHDT and YNNKEL (reference sequence). The CDR3 runs 14 residues. V dropped 2 bases and J dropped 4 bases, with 11 bases sitting between them. This receptor was taken from an adult in good health. The specimen was peripheral blood, collected on day 0 of AZD1222 vaccination. The chain carries TRBV3-1 (or the pseudogene TRBV3-2) and TRBJ1-1; D is ambiguous. Written as DNA, the CDR3 is TGTGCCAGCAGCCAATATGCCGGCCCCACTGAAGCTTTCTTT. Residues: CASSQYAGPTEAFF.